This TCR beta chain was captured by sequencing in a study of cytomegalovirus exposure and HLA in healthy donors. In the study overall: Unique TCR beta sequences numbering around 110 million came from approximately 180 million T cells in an earlier analysis. Whole-study findings and limits: Reports showed the classifier diagnosing cytomegalovirus status with high specificity and sensitivity.

V was pared by 6 bases and J by 5 bases, with 6 bases of the junction left unmatched. The CDR3 length is 14 residues. CDR1 SNHLY and CDR2 FYNNEI come from the germline V gene. Remarks on this clone: Antigen: not known.

Both 60 Vbeta primers and 13 Jbeta primers went into the PCR. Assay: immunoSEQ multiplex PCR; the TCRdb copy retains only in-frame clones and omits some. The table records more than 100,000 clones, about 78% of them present only once. The clonotype originates from a woman aged 40 to 55 in good health and CMV-seropositive. The sample was PBMCs. This rearrangement joins TRBV2 to TRBJ2-3; 9 nucleotides match TRBD1. CDR3 protein: CASRWTGEVDTQYF. DNA for the CDR3: TGTGCCAGCAGATGGACAGGGGAGGTAGATACGCAGTATTTT.